A single TCR beta chain is shown here with its context. This sample is drawn from a study of T cell responses to AZD1222 COVID-19 vaccine. The protocol was immunoSEQ multiplex PCR, while the TCRdb copy is restricted to in-frame clones and leaves out a portion. The table includes roughly 160,000 clones, more than 85% detected once. Unmatched junction bases numbered 9, after V lost 8 bases and J lost 6 bases. The CDR3 has 15 amino acids. The germline V gene encodes CDR1 MDHEN and CDR2 SYDVKM. The rearrangement links TRBV28 to TRBJ1-6; 8 nucleotides line up with TRBD1. The clonotype was recovered from an adult in good health. The source was peripheral blood, collected on day 0 of AZD1222 vaccination. CDR3 sequence (DNA): TGTGCCAGCCTGACAGGGGCCCGGAGTAATTCACCCCTCCACTTT. It yields the protein CASLTGARSNSPLHF.